Given below is one T cell receptor beta chain in context. What it binds is unknown. The CDR3 has 15 amino acids. CDR1 and CDR2 (germline): SEHNR, FQNEAQ (reference sequence). The data originate from a study of CXCR3-negative and CXCR3-positive naive CD8 T cells. Naive CD8+ T lymphocytes were specified as CD45RO-CCR7+CD27+CD95-. All TRB cDNA libraries came from 5' RACE performed with UMI labels. Using the 5' RACE reads, TCRdb records one entry per CDR3 protein without DNA. The repertoire table contains about 150,000 distinct CDR3 sequences. Regarding the study as a whole: TRB CDR3s were more hydrophobic in CXCR3-positive than in CXCR3-negative naive cells. Across naive subsets, surface CD5 expression was comparable, and TCR strength was inferred from properties of the TRB CDR3. Whereas both naive subsets had comparably high diversity, memory CD8+ cells had much lower diversity.

This receptor was taken from a human donor in good health. Some clones in this sample may be carry-over from other donors' samples. The chain is built from TRBV7-9 and TRBJ1-1; the TCRdb call, TRBD1, lacks DNA for checking. The sequencing input was naive CXCR3+ CD8+ T cells from blood. Subset specified: CD45RO-CCR7+CD27+CD95- naive CD8+ T cells expressing CXCR3 (TNR3+). The CDR3: CASSQDSYLNTEAFF.